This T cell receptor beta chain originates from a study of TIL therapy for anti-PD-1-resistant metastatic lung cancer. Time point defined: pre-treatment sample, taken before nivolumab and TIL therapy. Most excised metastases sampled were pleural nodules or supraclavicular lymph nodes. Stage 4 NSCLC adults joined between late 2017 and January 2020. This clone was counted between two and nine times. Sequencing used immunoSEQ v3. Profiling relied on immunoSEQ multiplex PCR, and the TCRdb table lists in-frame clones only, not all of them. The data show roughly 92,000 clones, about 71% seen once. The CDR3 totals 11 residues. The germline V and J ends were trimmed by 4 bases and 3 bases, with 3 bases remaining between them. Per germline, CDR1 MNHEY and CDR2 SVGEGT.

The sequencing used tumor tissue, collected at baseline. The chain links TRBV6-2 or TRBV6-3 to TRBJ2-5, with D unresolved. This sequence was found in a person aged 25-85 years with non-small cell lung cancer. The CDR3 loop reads CASSLKETQYF. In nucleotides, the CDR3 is TGTGCCAGCAGTTTAAAAGAGACCCAGTACTTC.